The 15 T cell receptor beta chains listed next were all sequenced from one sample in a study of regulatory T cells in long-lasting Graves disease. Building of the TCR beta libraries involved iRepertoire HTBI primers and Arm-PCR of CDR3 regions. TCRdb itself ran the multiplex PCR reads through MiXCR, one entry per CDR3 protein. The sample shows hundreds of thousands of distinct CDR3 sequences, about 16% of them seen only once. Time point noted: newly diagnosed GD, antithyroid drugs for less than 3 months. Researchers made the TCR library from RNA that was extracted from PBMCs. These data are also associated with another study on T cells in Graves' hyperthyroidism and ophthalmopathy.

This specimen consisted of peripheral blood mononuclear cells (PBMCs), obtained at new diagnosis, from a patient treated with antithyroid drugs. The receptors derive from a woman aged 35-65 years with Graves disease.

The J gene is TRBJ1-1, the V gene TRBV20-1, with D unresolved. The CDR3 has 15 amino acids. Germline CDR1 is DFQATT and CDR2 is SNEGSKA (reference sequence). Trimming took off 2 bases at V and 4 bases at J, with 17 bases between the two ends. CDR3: CSARPQSTGSTEAFF. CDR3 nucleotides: TGCAGTGCTAGACCCCAATCTACTGGGTCCACTGAAGCTTTCTTT.

DNA of the CDR3: TGTGCCAGCAGCTTAGCCCACGTCTATGGCTACACCTTC. It yields the protein CASSLAHVYGYTF. This chain connects TRBV11-2 to TRBJ1-2, with D uncertain. From germline, CDR1 is SGHAT and CDR2 FQNNGV. The CDR3 length is 13 residues. The V and J ends lost 1 base and 4 bases respectively, with 7 bases between them.

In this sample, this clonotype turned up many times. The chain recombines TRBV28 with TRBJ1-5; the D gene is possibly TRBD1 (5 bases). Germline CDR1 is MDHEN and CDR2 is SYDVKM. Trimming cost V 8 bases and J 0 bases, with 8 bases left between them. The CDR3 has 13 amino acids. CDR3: CASETASNQPQHF. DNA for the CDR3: TGTGCCAGCGAGACAGCTAGCAATCAGCCCCAGCATTTT.

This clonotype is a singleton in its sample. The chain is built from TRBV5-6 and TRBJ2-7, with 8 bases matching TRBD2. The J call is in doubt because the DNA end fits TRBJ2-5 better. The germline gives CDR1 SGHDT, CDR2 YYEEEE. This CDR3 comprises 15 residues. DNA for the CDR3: TGTGCCAGCAGCTTGTTAGCGGGGTCAAGCGAGACCCAGTACTTC. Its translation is CASSLLAGSSETQYF.

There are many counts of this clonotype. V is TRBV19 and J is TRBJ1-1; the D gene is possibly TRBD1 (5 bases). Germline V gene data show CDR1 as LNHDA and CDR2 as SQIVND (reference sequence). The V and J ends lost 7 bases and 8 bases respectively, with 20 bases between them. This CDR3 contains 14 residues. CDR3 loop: CASTPGRIIAEAFF. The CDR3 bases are TGTGCCAGTACCCCGGGACGGATTATTGCGGAAGCTTTCTTT.

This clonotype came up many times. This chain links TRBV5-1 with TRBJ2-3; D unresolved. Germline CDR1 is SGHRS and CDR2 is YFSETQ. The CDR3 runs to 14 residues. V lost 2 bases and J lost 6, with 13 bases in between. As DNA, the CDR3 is TGCGCCAGCAGCTTTCAACCCTCGGCGGATACGCAGTATTTT. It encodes CASSFQPSADTQYF.

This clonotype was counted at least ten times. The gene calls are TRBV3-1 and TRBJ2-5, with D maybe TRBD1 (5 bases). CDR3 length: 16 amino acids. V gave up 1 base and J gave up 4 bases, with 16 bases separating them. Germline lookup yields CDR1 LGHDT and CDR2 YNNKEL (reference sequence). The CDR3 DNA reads TGTGCCAGCAGCCAAGTATTTGACAGTATTAGAGAGACCCAGTACTTC. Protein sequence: CASSQVFDSIRETQYF.

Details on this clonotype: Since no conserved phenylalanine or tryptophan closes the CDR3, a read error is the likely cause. CDR3 residues: CASSPTGAGKGYNYGYTL. The CDR3 DNA follows: TGTGCCAGCAGTCCTACCGGGGCAGGGAAGGGTTATAACTATGGCTACACCCTC. The rearrangement links TRBV12-3 or TRBV12-4 to TRBJ1-2; D is perhaps TRBD1 (5 bases). This CDR3 is 18 amino acids long. V dropped 5 bases and J dropped 1 base, with 23 bases sitting between them.

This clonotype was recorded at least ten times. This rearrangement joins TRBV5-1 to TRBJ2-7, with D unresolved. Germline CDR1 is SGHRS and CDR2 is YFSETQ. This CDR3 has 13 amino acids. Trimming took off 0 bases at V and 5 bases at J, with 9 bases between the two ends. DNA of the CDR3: TGCGCCAGCAGCTTGGCCGGTGTCCACGAGCAGTACTTC. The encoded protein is CASSLAGVHEQYF.

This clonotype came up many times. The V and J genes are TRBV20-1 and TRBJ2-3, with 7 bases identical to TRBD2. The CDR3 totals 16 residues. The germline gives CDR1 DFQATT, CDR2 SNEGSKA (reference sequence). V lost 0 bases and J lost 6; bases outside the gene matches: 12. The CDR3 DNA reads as TGCAGTGCTAGAGATCCAGTCGCGGGGGATCTTGATACGCAGTATTTT. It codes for CSARDPVAGDLDTQYF.

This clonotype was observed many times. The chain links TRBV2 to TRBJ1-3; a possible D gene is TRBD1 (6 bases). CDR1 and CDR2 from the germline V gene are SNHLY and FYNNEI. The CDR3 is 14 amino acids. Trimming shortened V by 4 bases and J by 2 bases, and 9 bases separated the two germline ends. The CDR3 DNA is TGTGCCAGCAGTGCGACAGGAGCTGGAAACACCATATATTTT. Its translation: CASSATGAGNTIYF.

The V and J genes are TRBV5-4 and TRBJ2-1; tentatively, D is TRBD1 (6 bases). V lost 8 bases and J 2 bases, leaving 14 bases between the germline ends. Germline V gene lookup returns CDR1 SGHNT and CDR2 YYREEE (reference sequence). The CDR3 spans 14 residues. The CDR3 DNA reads TGTGCCAGTGGCCCTAGGGGGACCTACAATGAGCAGTTCTTC. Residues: CASGPRGTYNEQFF.

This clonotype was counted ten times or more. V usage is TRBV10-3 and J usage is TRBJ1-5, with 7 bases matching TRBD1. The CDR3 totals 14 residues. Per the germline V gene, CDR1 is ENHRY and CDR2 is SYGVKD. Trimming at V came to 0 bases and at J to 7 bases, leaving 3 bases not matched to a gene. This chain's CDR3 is CAISESGGQQPQHF. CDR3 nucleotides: TGTGCCATCAGTGAGTCGGGGGGACAGCAGCCCCAGCATTTT.

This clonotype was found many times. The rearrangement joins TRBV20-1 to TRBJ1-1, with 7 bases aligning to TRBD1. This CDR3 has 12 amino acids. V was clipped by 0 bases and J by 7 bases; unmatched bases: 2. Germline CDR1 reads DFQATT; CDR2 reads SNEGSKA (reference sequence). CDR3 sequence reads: CSARDGDSEAFF. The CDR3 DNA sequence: TGCAGTGCTAGAGATGGGGACAGTGAAGCTTTCTTT.

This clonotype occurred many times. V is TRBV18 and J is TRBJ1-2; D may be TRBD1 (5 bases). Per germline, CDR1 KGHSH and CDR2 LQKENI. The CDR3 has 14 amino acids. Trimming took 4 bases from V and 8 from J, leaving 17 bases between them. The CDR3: CASSRPGGGFGYTF. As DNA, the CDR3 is TGTGCCAGCTCACGCCCCGGGGGAGGTTTCGGCTACACCTTC. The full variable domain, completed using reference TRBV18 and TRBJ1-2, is NAGVMQNPRHLVRRRGQEARLRCSPMKGHSHVYWYRQLPEEGLKFMVYLQKENIIDESGMPKERFSAEFPKEGPSILRIQQVVRGDSAAYFCASSRPGGGFGYTFGSGTRLTVV.